This is a list of T cell receptor beta chains from one sample in a study of vaccination effects on CD4 cells after COVID-19. Only in-frame clones appear in the TCRdb table, and some are missing; sequencing was by immunoSEQ multiplex PCR. The sample lists around 49,000 clones; 65% to 70% were seen once. No antigen has been identified for these receptors. Sequences were derived from CD4+ T cells from PBMCs cultured with a peptide pool, sampled before COVID-19 vaccination. These receptors were collected from a human donor who had a prior SARS-CoV-2 infection. CDR3s include the opening cysteine and the closing phenylalanine or tryptophan.

v_call cdr3_aa
TRBV7-9 CASSPSGQDQAFF
TRBV16 CASSLNSEAFF
TRBV3-1/TRBV3-2 CASSQAPGLAGGPTTPDNEQFF
TRBV12-3/TRBV12-4 CASRSQTNYGYTF
TRBV29-1 CSVERGRRETQYF
TRBV6-5 CASSYRREQYF
TRBV3-1/TRBV3-2 CASSQVTGGTWYF
TRBV4-2 CASSTGLAGVLGGELFF
TRBV15 CATSRDKPERPGQSSYNSPLHF
TRBV6-5 CASSYRAATNEKLFF
TRBV19 CASSGQVNTEAFF
TRBV19 CASSISPYQREWDNEQFF
TRBV25-1 CASSVFSGNTIYF
TRBV11-3 CASSFGRALTGELFF
TRBV7-2 CASSLRSGAFGLHLHF
TRBV13 CASSLKGPGTDTQYF
TRBV3-1/TRBV3-2 CASSQEGIGGTSPLHF
TRBV6-5 CASSYPDEQFF
TRBV20-1 CSASGLAGADTQYF
TRBV13 CASRSLDSRGIGELFF
TRBV9 CASSVPVRSSGASDTQYF
TRBV19 CASSMGRGVNNRGTQYF
TRBV7-2 CASSFRLNTGDTQYF
TRBV6-1 CASSEQPGTITYNEQFF
TRBV7-9 CASSTLLPTNNEQFF
TRBV3-1/TRBV3-2 CASSQGSQGSNQPQHF
TRBV6-1 CASSAFRGQGGVYEQYF
TRBV10-3 CAISESRGGSTEAFF